This T cell receptor beta chain is drawn from a study of T-cell reconstitution after alpha-beta-depleted transplantation in children. Trimming took 3 bases from V and 6 from J; bases not matched to a gene: 9. CDR3 length: 16 amino acids. Germline-derived CDR1 and CDR2 are LGHNA and YSLEER. This clonotype was detected ten times or more. Antigen unknown. Whole-study results and caveats: The study reportedly traced alpha-beta T cells about two months after transplant to several hundred expanded graft clones.

Unique molecular identifiers were used in preparing the TCRbeta library. In TCRdb, the PCR reads were re-called with MiXCR into one record per CDR3 protein. The table has almost 500,000 distinct CDR3 sequences, roughly 10% seen once. The TCR was taken from a child younger than 10 with inherited bone marrow failure, due to receive a stem cell transplant. The sequencing used PBMCs, collected before TCRalphabeta/CD19-depleted stem cell transplant. J is TRBJ1-1 and V is TRBV4-3, with 11 bases identical to TRBD1. The CDR3 spells CASSQGTGGRGPEAFF. CDR3 coding DNA: TGCGCCAGCAGCCAGGGGACAGGGGGTAGGGGGCCTGAAGCTTTCTTT.